This TCR beta chain was profiled in a study of T cells in narcolepsy. Between the trimmed V and J ends, which lost 6 bases and 10 bases, there was a span of 12 bases. The CDR3 sequence is 11 residues long. From germline, CDR1 is MDHEN and CDR2 SYDVKM. Generated by immunoSEQ multiplex PCR, the TCRdb table keeps only in-frame clones and is missing some. There are roughly 38,000 clones in the sample; around 85% occur only once, and about 1.5% lies in the top ten. Study-wide points: Blood of same and different patients, but not healthy controls, reportedly held recurring autoreactive clonotypes.

As to this clone: Its specificity is not known.

The sequenced material came from CD45RA- memory CD4+ T cells from PBMCs. The chain has TRBV28 and TRBJ1-1; D gene uncertain. This clonotype originated in a human donor with narcolepsy. The CDR3 sequence is CASSHPPGAFF. CDR3 nucleotide sequence: TGTGCCAGCAGCCATCCCCCGGGAGCTTTCTTT.